This T cell receptor beta chain is drawn from a study of cytomegalovirus exposure and HLA in healthy donors. Study-level information: Within an early data release were 65 million to 90 million unique TCRs drawn from HLA-typed donors. Of a few hundred genotyped donors, around 80% grouped in the Caucasian-associated ancestry cluster.

Use of 60 Vbeta and 13 Jbeta primers characterized the PCR. Profiled with immunoSEQ multiplex PCR; TCRdb holds only in-frame clones, not every one. The profile covers about 110,000 clones, with over 60% appearing a single time and about 2% taken by the ten largest. The CDR3 is 15 residues long. V was clipped by 4 bases and J by 2 bases; unmatched bases: 4. Germline-derived CDR1 and CDR2 are SGHTA and FQGNSA. The rearrangement links TRBV7-2 to TRBJ2-5; 10 nucleotides align to TRBD2. The specimen sequenced was PBMCs. The TCR was taken from a woman aged 30 to 39 in good health and CMV-seronegative. CDR3 loop: CASSSAGGLQETQYF. The CDR3 nucleotides are TGTGCCAGCAGCTCAGCGGGGGGGCTACAAGAGACCCAGTACTTC.